The entry that follows covers one T cell receptor beta chain sequence. This clone was found a few times. It lacks a known antigen. The record has no base qualities; no much larger clone is one base away. This entry belongs to a study of cytomegalovirus exposure and HLA in healthy donors (dated by TCRdb to 2017 to 2019). About the investigation overall: An earlier analysis of 550 to 700 of the donors reported roughly 270 Gb of sequence data and 117 million unique TCR beta sequences from about 179 million T cells. An early release covering around 630 HLA-typed donors comprised approximately 290 gigabases of sequencing data and approximately 80 million unique TCR sequences. Among the roughly 390 genotyped donors, 75% to 90% belonged to the genetic ancestry cluster associated with self-reported Caucasian donors. The study aimed to test whether cataloging public T cell receptors could reveal signatures of past pathogen exposure. The study used immunosequencing to profile the T cell repertoires of some 600 subjects and linked those repertoires to cytomegalovirus serostatus. Besides the first cohort of around 700 subjects, a separate validation cohort made up of 120 different subjects was used. High-throughput TCR immunosequencing, statistical association of individual TCRs with disease status, and machine learning were combined to predict cytomegalovirus infection status. A later analysis re-examined previously published TCR beta repertoires from more than 550 donors and added high-resolution HLA genotyping to investigate patterns of TCR occurrence. In the later analysis, no new phenotypic data were used to find candidate immune exposures; instead, reliance was placed on TCR beta sequences and their occurrence across donors. To decide whether each TCR beta V gene segment behaved as functional or pseudogenic, an earlier analysis of nearly 600 of the donors relied on high-throughput TCR beta sequencing. Donor age, sex, ethnicity and CMV serostatus were compiled together with the repertoire data. A later genetic analysis took genome-wide SNP genotypes for about 65% of the 666 donors and used that subset as a discovery cohort. All discovery cohort repertoires had been generated on a single sequencing platform. Both class I and class II loci were covered by HLA typing, at four-digit resolution. The number of typed donors differed by locus: roughly 629-640 for A, B, C, DRB1 and DQB1; 500 to 550 for DQA1; 606 for DPA1; and about 450 for DPB1. Because of strong linkage in the cohort, a few DR-DQ haplotypes were treated as single units for association and clustering. Among some 400 genotyped donors of the cohort, an average of 235,054 unique TCR beta nucleotide sequences were sequenced per donor, about a sixth of them non-productive. Points the paper makes about the study in general: The classifier was reported to diagnose cytomegalovirus status with high specificity and sensitivity in both the original and validation cohorts. A cluster of highly shared sequence variants was judged likely to be a technical artifact of the sequencing pipeline. Because counts were too low, about 17 rarely observed V segments, including chromosome 9 orphons, were excluded from the earlier analysis of about 500 of the donors. A later genetic analysis reported fewer N-insertions in productive TCRs among donors in an Asian-associated ancestry cluster than the roughly 700-donor mean. HLA typing was unavailable for some donors at each locus, so association tests used only the typed subset. In a later analysis, several top co-occurrence clusters were reported to appear linked to parvovirus B19, influenza, CMV and Epstein-Barr virus. Most CMV-associated TCR beta chains appeared to be HLA-restricted in a later analysis, and the HLA associations seemed to be driven largely by CMV exposure. In a later analysis, some 17,000 TCR beta sequences were associated with specific HLA alleles at a false discovery rate of 0.05. The 87-base-pair reads could not distinguish some IMGT-functional V segments, including TRBV6-2 and TRBV6-3, so those segments were excluded. For the cohort, immune exposure information was limited to CMV serostatus. An earlier analysis of some 560 of the donors showed that most TCR beta V segments appeared in productive rearrangements either about 87% or about 30% of the time, which broadly matched IMGT annotations. Linkage disequilibrium might explain the correlated functional status among segregating V segments, but an unknown experimental factor could not be excluded. In vitro tests confirmed that three of the cytomegalovirus-associated TCR beta chains recognize cytomegalovirus antigens. A later genetic analysis associated a missense DCLRE1C variant with V-gene and J-gene trimming of TCR beta chains, and an independent cohort replicated the association. The cohort was sequenced for TCR beta chains only, and without alpha or paired-chain data the features that could be detected were limited. Presence/absence analyses assumed roughly uniform sequencing depth across donors, an assumption that may not hold. A further reported finding was that TCR beta sequences accurately predicted the HLA-A and HLA-B alleles for most subjects in the first cohort. In a later analysis, TCR association rates were found to vary across HLA loci, with the most associated TCRs seen for DRB1 alleles and the fewest for HLA-C alleles. When HLA alleles, especially DR and DQ, strongly co-occurred, attributing TCR associations to individual alleles was difficult. The authors suggested that the approach could potentially be extended to other disease states and immunological phenotypes. Compared with equally common non-associated chains, HLA-associated TCR beta chains in a later analysis were more clonally expanded and had lower generation probabilities. The study gave a list of roughly 150 TCR beta chains associated with cytomegalovirus. Most TCR sequences were observed very rarely across donors, whereas some public TCRs were present in many individuals.

Measured from the cysteine to the phenylalanine, the CDR3 is 15 residues long. The DNA shown is the 45-base CDR3, in frame from base 1. CDR1 and CDR2 were assigned from the germline V gene as SGHVS and FQNEAQ. V loses 6 bases, J loses 2 bases, and the germline ends lie 17 bases apart. In total, 600 or so healthy bone marrow donors made up the cohort. All cohort members were sampled while nominally healthy, although unrecorded immune exposures were likely present. The donor was CMV seronegative and belonged to the group of 352 seronegative cohort members. A peripheral blood sample was collected from each donor, and TCR beta sequencing was performed on peripheral blood mononuclear cells. Genomic DNA was extracted from the blood cell samples with the Qiagen DNeasy Blood Extraction Kit. Libraries were prepared through the immunoSEQ multiplex PCR assay. The multiplex PCR relied on a mix of 60 forward primers for TCR Vbeta segments and 13 reverse primers for TCR Jbeta segments. Amplification of the CDR3 region of rearranged TCR beta genes was performed with a multiplex PCR assay on genomic DNA. On the Illumina HiSeq System, the amplified TCR beta libraries were sequenced as 87-base-pair reads. The authors' pipeline ran thus. In a later analysis, 80 million or so unique TCR beta chains were counted across the roughly 610 repertoires, and roughly 11 million of these chains were shared by at least two donors. A nearest-neighbor algorithm error-corrected the raw reads and collapsed the reads into unique sequences, merging closely related sequences to remove PCR and sequencing errors. CDR3 sequences were aligned to IMGT reference sequences to assign V, D and J gene segments. For a sequence to be retained, a match of at least six nucleotides was required to both a V gene segment and a J gene segment. Rearrangements were called productive when the CDR3 lacked stop codons and stayed in frame with V and J; all others were non-productive. Following IMGT convention, CDR3 was defined as the stretch from the second conserved V-encoded cysteine to the conserved J-encoded phenylalanine. Sequences without an unambiguous match to a single V gene segment were excluded from the earlier analysis of 450 to 650 of the donors. In an earlier analysis of a few hundred of the donors, V segments were called functional above 56.7% productive rearrangements and were called segregating when the between-donor standard deviation exceeded 5%. A statistical classification framework was built to diagnose cytomegalovirus status from the catalog of TCR beta chain sequences. A later analysis assigned V and J genes by comparing TCR nucleotide sequences with IMGT/GENE-DB human TR gene sequences. The TCRdist pipeline was used in a later analysis to assign CDR3 sequences and most-parsimonious VDJ recombination scenarios. In a later analysis, every TCR beta chain was defined by the combination of its CDR3 amino acid sequence and its V-gene family, and reads without a unique V-gene family were dropped. As a way to deal with suspected cross-contamination and a sequencing artifact, a later analysis dropped hundreds of nucleotide sequences that were highly shared and had low generation probability. A later analysis calculated a clonal expansion index for each public chain from normalized within-repertoire ranks of inferred template counts. In a later analysis, generation probabilities were computed with a VDJ recombination model fitted to out-of-frame rearrangements, and the resulting probabilities were checked against IGoR. In a later analysis, TCR-TCR, TCR-HLA and TCR-CMV co-occurrence was scored with hypergeometric tests, and a repertoire-size bias correction was applied to TCR pairs. False discovery rates were estimated in a later analysis by permuting HLA or CMV assignments 20 times. A later analysis grouped co-occurring TCRs with DBSCAN, adding TCRdist sequence similarity when clustering within HLA-allele-positive subsets. Repertoires with fewer than 30,000 or more than 120,000 public chains were left out of co-occurrence clustering, as were a few repertoires with anomalous nucleotide sharing. TCRdb's version of the immuneACCESS table is confined to in-frame rearrangements and falls short of the full clone set. An unresolved V gene accounts for under half of the shortfall where checked; the remainder is of unknown origin. V and J calls plus clone size are reproduced from that table; the DNA served to infer D and trimming. Within this sample are fewer than 100,000 clones, with approximately 80% of them counted one time only. Approximately 8% of the sample goes to the ten largest clones.

The chain is assembled from TRBV7-8 and TRBJ2-7, with TRBD2 as a weak D call on 6 bases. The source is a female donor in good health and CMV-seronegative. The sequencing sample was made of PBMCs. The CDR3 in this case is CASRAPGTPTYEQYF. The nucleotides read TGTGCCAGCAGGGCCCCCGGGACTCCGACCTACGAGCAGTACTTC.